The clone carrying this T cell receptor beta chain has only a few counts. Its antigen remains unknown. MiXCR, applied by TCRdb to the 5' RACE reads, yields one record per CDR3 protein. The sample holds about 35,000 distinct CDR3 sequences, around 3% seen once. The entry originates in a study of CD8 T cells in ankylosing spondylitis. Overall study results and limits: Blood of patients with ankylosing spondylitis appeared to be characterized by a TCR beta motif of roughly eight highly homologous variants. Relatively rare in peripheral blood, disease-linked clones were also CD8+.

The material sequenced was blood, either unsorted or a sorted T cell fraction (not recorded which). This clonotype was sampled from a male donor with ankylosing spondylitis or in good health (not recorded which).

CDR3 residues: CASSVGEGRFYNEQFF. CDR3 nucleotide sequence: TGTGCCAGCAGCGTGGGTGAGGGCCGTTTCTACAATGAGCAGTTCTTC. This chain joins TRBV9 and TRBJ2-1; maybe TRBD2 (5 bases). CDR1 and CDR2 (germline): SGDLS, YYNGEE. The CDR3 runs 16 residues. V was pared by 2 bases and J by 3 bases, with 15 bases between.